Following are 18 T cell receptor beta chains from one sample sequenced in a study of radiation and T cells in renal cell carcinoma. This sample's time point: baseline pretreatment blood. Documented treatment: 15 Gy SBRT to primary tumor, nephrectomy 4 weeks later. The table came from immunoSEQ multiplex PCR; TCRdb's copy has only in-frame clones and leaves some out. This repertoire shows about 150,000 clones, 70% to 90% found once; its top ten account for around 12%. The sequencing here drew on blood, taken from a patient whose treatment included radiotherapy and nephrectomy. These receptors were taken from a woman aged 50 to 65 with renal cell carcinoma.

The chain has TRBV6-5 and TRBJ2-3; D not resolved. Germline CDR1 reads MNHEY; CDR2 reads SVGAGI. Between the trimmed V and J ends, which lost 0 bases and 1 base, there was a span of 8 bases. The CDR3 totals 15 residues. The CDR3 region is CASSYSNRGTDTQYF. In nucleotides, the CDR3 is TGTGCCAGCAGTTACTCGAATCGGGGCACAGATACGCAGTATTTT.

This rearrangement joins TRBV5-1 to TRBJ2-3, with a tentative D call TRBD1 (6 bases). The CDR3 contains 15 residues. CDR1 is SGHRS and CDR2 is YFSETQ in the germline V gene. With 7 bases removed from V and 2 bases from J, the gap between germline ends came to 17 bases. DNA for the CDR3: TGCGCCAGCGGCCCTGGACAGCTTCCCACAGATACGCAGTATTTT. Amino acids: CASGPGQLPTDTQYF.

The J gene is TRBJ1-1, the V gene TRBV7-9, with D perhaps matching TRBD1 (5 bases). CDR3 length equals 14 residues. With 1 base removed from V and 2 bases from J, the gap between germline ends came to 8 bases. Germline-derived CDR1 and CDR2 are SEHNR and FQNEAQ (reference sequence). The DNA for the CDR3 is TGTGCCAGCAGCTTAGTAGGGGTCAACACTGAAGCTTTCTTT. It translates to CASSLVGVNTEAFF.

The gene calls are TRBV5-4 and TRBJ2-7, with 11 bases that match TRBD1. V lost 4 bases and J lost 1; bases outside the gene matches: 7. This CDR3 is built from 16 residues. CDR1 and CDR2 (germline): SGHNT, YYREEE (reference sequence). In DNA form, the CDR3 reads TGTGCCAGCAGCCCCACCGGACAGGGGGCGTCCTACGAGCAGTACTTC. This gives the protein CASSPTGQGASYEQYF.

V is TRBV9 and J is TRBJ1-1; D unclear. Germline V CDR1 and CDR2: SGDLS, YYNGEE. Trimming removed 3 bases at V and 6 bases at J, with 9 bases between. This CDR3 is built from 12 residues. As DNA, the CDR3 is TGTGCCAGCAGCGGCCGATCGGCTGAAGCTTTCTTT. It specifies CASSGRSAEAFF.

This chain links TRBV5-1 with TRBJ1-2; D ambiguous. Looked up from germline, CDR1 is SGHRS and CDR2 is YFSETQ. Trimming removed 0 bases at V and 1 base at J, with 4 bases between. CDR3 size: 13 residues. Here the CDR3 reads CASSLEVNYGYTF. In DNA form, the CDR3 reads TGCGCCAGCAGCTTGGAGGTTAACTATGGCTACACCTTC.

V usage is TRBV5-6 and J usage is TRBJ2-4, with D tentatively TRBD1 (6 bases). The CDR3 has 13 residues. V shed 4 bases and J shed 6 bases, with 11 bases lying between them. CDR1 and CDR2 from the germline V gene are SGHDT and YYEEEE. The CDR3 region has the DNA TGTGCCAGCAGCAAGGACAGAAGAAACATTCAGTACTTC. It specifies CASSKDRRNIQYF.

The rearrangement uses TRBV2 and TRBJ1-4, with 7 positions matching TRBD1. The germline V gene has CDR1 SNHLY and CDR2 FYNNEI. V lost 3 bases, J lost 6 bases, and 7 bases stayed unmatched. The CDR3 contains 15 residues. CDR3 amino acids: CASSDPGQVDEKLFF. CDR3 nucleotide sequence: TGTGCCAGCAGTGATCCTGGACAGGTAGATGAAAAACTGTTTTTT.

This chain connects TRBV5-1 to TRBJ2-5; D might be TRBD1 (5 bases). The CDR3 is 17 amino acids. V dropped 0 bases and J dropped 4 bases, with 19 bases sitting between them. Looked up from germline, CDR1 is SGHRS and CDR2 is YFSETQ. CDR3 DNA sequence: TGCGCCAGCAGCTTGGATAAAATGGCAGGGAATGGAGAGACCCAGTACTTC. Translation: CASSLDKMAGNGETQYF.

DNA of the CDR3: TGTGCCAGCACCTCGACGGGGACAGGGGACTCCTACGAGCAGTACTTC. Encoded protein: CASTSTGTGDSYEQYF. The gene calls are TRBV27 and TRBJ2-7, with 10 bases aligning to TRBD1. The CDR3 extends over 16 amino acids. CDR1 is MNHEY and CDR2 is SMNVEV in the germline V gene (reference sequence). J gave up 0 bases and V 7 bases, and 9 bases lay outside the gene matches.

This clone was detected only once. The J gene is TRBJ1-1, the V gene TRBV4-3; D uncertain. CDR1 is LGHNA and CDR2 is YSLEER in the germline V gene. This CDR3 is 12 amino acids long. V was pared by 3 bases and J by 7 bases, with 9 bases between. As DNA, the CDR3 is TGCGCCAGCAGCCATTCGGGAGGTGAAGCTTTCTTT. Amino acid sequence: CASSHSGGEAFF.

The chain has TRBV2 and TRBJ1-6; 7 positions match TRBD1. V shed 6 bases, J shed 5 bases, and the junction held 7 bases outside the gene matches. Germline values: CDR1 SNHLY, CDR2 FYNNEI. The CDR3 is 15 residues long. The CDR3 bases are TGTGCCAGCAGGGTCTCGACAGGGAATAATTCACCCCTCCACTTT. Protein: CASRVSTGNNSPLHF.

This rearrangement joins TRBV5-1 to TRBJ2-1; 7 positions match TRBD1. The CDR3 totals 15 residues. Unmatched junction bases numbered 4, after V lost 3 bases and J lost 1 base. From germline, CDR1 is SGHRS and CDR2 YFSETQ. CDR3 loop: CASSSTGASYNEQFF. CDR3 nucleotides: TGCGCCAGCAGCTCAACAGGGGCGTCCTACAATGAGCAGTTCTTC.

This clone was seen a handful of times. The gene calls are TRBV11-3 and TRBJ2-7; no firm D call. Germline V lookup: CDR1 SGHNT, CDR2 YENEEA. Trimming stripped 3 bases from V and 6 bases from J, with 9 bases between. The CDR3 contains 12 residues. The DNA of the CDR3 is TGTGCCAGCAGCTTCCTAGAGTCCGAGCAGTACTTC. Its protein product is CASSFLESEQYF.

This clone appeared once. The gene calls are TRBV5-4 and TRBJ2-7; 8 positions agree with TRBD1. CDR1 SGHNT and CDR2 YYREEE come from the germline V gene (reference sequence). V lost 1 base, J lost 4 bases, and 7 bases stayed unmatched. The CDR3 has 15 amino acids. The CDR3 is CASSLFQGAGYEQYF. CDR3 bases: TGTGCCAGCAGCTTGTTTCAGGGGGCCGGATACGAGCAGTACTTC. Supplemented by reference TRBV5-4 and TRBJ2-7, the full variable domain reads ETGVTQSPTHLIKTRGQQVTLRCSSQSGHNTVSWYQQALGQGPQFIFQYYREEENGRGNFPPRFSGLQFPNYSSELNVNALELDDSALYLCASSLFQGAGYEQYFGPGTRLTVT.

CDR3 residues: CASSLVQGTLDTQYF. CDR3 DNA sequence: TGTGCCAGCAGCTTAGTGCAGGGGACCTTAGATACGCAGTATTTT. The chain employs TRBV7-2 and TRBJ2-3; a possible D gene is TRBD1 (6 bases). This CDR3 is built from 15 residues. CDR1 is SGHTA, CDR2 FQGNSA, per germline. V was shortened by 1 base and J by 5 bases, with 13 bases between the two germline ends.

This clone showed up just a few times. The germline gene is not matched at one end of the junction; a read error may be the cause. The chain is built from TRBV7-7 and TRBJ1-1; TRBD1 matches 7 bases. Germline CDR1 reads SSHAT; CDR2 reads FNYEAQ (reference sequence). There are 13 residues in the CDR3. CDR3 sequence: CASSTDRDTEAFF. CDR3 coding DNA: TGTGCTAGCAGCACCGACAGGGACACTGAAGCTTTCTTT.

The rearrangement joins TRBV25-1 to TRBJ2-7, with D perhaps TRBD2 (6 bases). Germline assignment: CDR1 MGHDK and CDR2 SYGVNS. The CDR3 totals 14 residues. With 6 bases removed from V and 5 bases from J, the gap between germline ends came to 17 bases. Here the CDR3 reads CASSPVGGTNEQYF. CDR3 DNA: TGTGCCAGCAGCCCCGTGGGAGGAACTAACGAGCAGTACTTC.